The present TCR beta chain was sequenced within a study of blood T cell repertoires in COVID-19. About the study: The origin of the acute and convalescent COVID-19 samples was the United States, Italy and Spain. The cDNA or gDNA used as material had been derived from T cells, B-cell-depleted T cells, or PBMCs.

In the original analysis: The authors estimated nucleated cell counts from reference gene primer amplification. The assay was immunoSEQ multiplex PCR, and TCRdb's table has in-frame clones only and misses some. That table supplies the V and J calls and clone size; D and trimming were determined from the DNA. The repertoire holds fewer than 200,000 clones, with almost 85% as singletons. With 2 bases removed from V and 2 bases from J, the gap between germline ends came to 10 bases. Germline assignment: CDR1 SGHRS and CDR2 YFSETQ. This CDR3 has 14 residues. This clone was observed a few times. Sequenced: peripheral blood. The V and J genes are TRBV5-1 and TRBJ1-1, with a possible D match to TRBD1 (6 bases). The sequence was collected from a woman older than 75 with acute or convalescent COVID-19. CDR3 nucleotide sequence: TGCGCCAGCAGCTTCTACAGGGCAAACACTGAAGCTTTCTTT. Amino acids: CASSFYRANTEAFF.